These T cell receptor beta chains were read from a single sample in a study of T cell responses to AZD1222 COVID-19 vaccine. Using immunoSEQ multiplex PCR, the repertoire was profiled, and TCRdb retains in-frame clones only, with some absent. The data hold roughly 120,000 clones, with 85% to 90% observed a single time. The sample here was peripheral blood, taken on day 0 of AZD1222 vaccination. The receptors were sampled from an adult in good health. Both conserved end residues are part of each CDR3. Fields, in order: V gene, clone size, D gene, CDR3 length, J gene, CDR3 DNA, CDR3 protein. The D gene is left open where the match is weak. Size is omitted from some rows. Given values are once, few, many or a class for expanded clones.

TRBV19	.	.	14	TRBJ1-1	TGTGCCAGTAACCCCAATCAGCTGAACACTGAAGCTTTCTTT	CASNPNQLNTEAFF
TRBV9	few	.	12	TRBJ1-3	TGTGCCAGCAGCGGACAGGAAAACACCATATATTTT	CASSGQENTIYF
TRBV3-1/TRBV3-2	.	.	15	TRBJ2-7	TGTGCCAGCAGCACTACAGGAGGCGGGTCCTACGAGCAGTACTTC	CASSTTGGGSYEQYF
TRBV15	.	.	13	TRBJ1-1	TGTGCCACCAGCAGAGATGTGGCTGGTGAAGCTTTCTTT	CATSRDVAGEAFF
TRBV27	.	TRBD1	15	TRBJ2-1	TGTGCCAGCAGGACAGGGGCGGGGTCCTACAATGAGCAGTTCTTC	CASRTGAGSYNEQFF
TRBV6-5	.	TRBD1	14	TRBJ2-1	TGTGCCAGCAGGTGGACAGGGGGCTACAATGAGCAGTTCTTC	CASRWTGGYNEQFF
TRBV7-2	.	.	15	TRBJ2-3	TGTGCCAGCAGAGAAAGAGGGGGGGTAGCAGATACGCAGTATTTT	CASRERGGVADTQYF
TRBV6-5	.	.	15	TRBJ2-7	TGTGCCAGCAGCCTGGGCGGGACGGGAACCTACGAGCAGTACTTC	CASSLGGTGTYEQYF
TRBV3-1/TRBV3-2	.	.	16	TRBJ2-2	TGTGCCAGCAGCCAAGGTGGGCGACAGAACACCGGGGAGCTGTTTTTT	CASSQGGRQNTGELFF
TRBV19	.	TRBD1	13	TRBJ1-1	TGTGCCAGTAGATCCACAGGGGTCACTGAAGCTTTCTTT	CASRSTGVTEAFF
TRBV7-9	.	.	12	TRBJ2-1	TGTGCCAGCAGCTTAGAGGGACGAGAGCAGTTCTTC	CASSLEGREQFF